This record looks at one T cell receptor beta chain sequence and its context. The data belong to a study of shared T cell receptors in the human thymus. Profiled with immunoSEQ multiplex PCR; TCRdb holds only in-frame clones, not every one. The repertoire has about 660,000 clones, approximately 89% of them found once; the top ten carry roughly 0.0086%. The germline V gene encodes CDR1 MNHEY and CDR2 SMNVEV (reference sequence). The CDR3 runs to 16 residues. The V gene lost 5 bases and the J gene lost 4 bases, with 19 bases spanning the gap. This same sample was also part of a study on human thymus T cells.

The source material was thymocytes. The source of this sequence is a boy younger than two with a congenital heart defect. The chain has TRBV27 and TRBJ2-3; D not certain. The DNA for the CDR3 is TGTGCCAGCAGTCCGCACGCCCCTCCTAGTGCAGATACGCAGTATTTT. Its translation: CASSPHAPPSADTQYF.